The rows below give T cell receptor beta chains drawn from one sample of a study of blood T cell repertoires in COVID-19. TCRdb's table, derived via immunoSEQ multiplex PCR, lists solely in-frame clones and lacks some. The data show about 100,000 clones, with more than 75% seen just once and 13% held by the top ten. Sample: peripheral blood. Every receptor here comes from a human donor in a cohort sampled during active COVID-19. Each CDR3 is given with its conserved first and last residue. Fields, in order: J gene, clone size, V gene, D gene, CDR3 protein, CDR3 DNA. The D gene is left open where the match is weak. Clone size, where shown, is once, few, many, or a class for clones that have expanded.

TRBJ2-5	.	TRBV4-1	TRBD2	CASSPGTSGGDRETQYF	TGCGCCAGCAGCCCCGGGACTAGCGGGGGGGATCGGGAGACCCAGTACTTC
TRBJ2-7	.	TRBV6-5	TRBD2	CASKRLAGEQYF	TGTGCCAGCAAACGACTAGCTGGTGAGCAGTACTTC
TRBJ2-1	.	TRBV6-2/TRBV6-3	TRBD2	CASSPGTSGYNEQFF	TGTGCCAGCAGCCCCGGGACTAGCGGGTACAATGAGCAGTTCTTC
TRBJ2-1	few	TRBV12-3/TRBV12-4	.	CASSEYNEQFF	TGTGCCAGCAGCGAGTACAATGAGCAGTTCTTC
TRBJ1-2	.	TRBV18	.	CASSPRADNYGYTF	TGTGCCAGCTCACCCCGCGCGGATAACTATGGCTACACCTTC
TRBJ2-7	.	TRBV5-6	TRBD1	CASGTGGYEQYF	TGTGCCAGCGGGACAGGGGGCTACGAGCAGTACTTC
TRBJ2-7	.	TRBV5-4	TRBD2	CASSKFSGLRVEQYF	TGTGCCAGCAGCAAATTTAGCGGGCTAAGGGTCGAGCAGTACTTC
TRBJ2-7	.	TRBV4-1	TRBD1	CASSPHGQGGYEQYF	TGCGCCAGCAGCCCCCACGGACAGGGGGGGTACGAGCAGTACTTC
TRBJ2-5	.	TRBV5-4	.	CASSYFLLKTQYF	TGTGCCAGCAGCTACTTTTTGCTAAAGACCCAGTACTTC
TRBJ2-1	.	TRBV2	TRBD2	CASSGLAGGPRFF	TGTGCCAGCAGTGGGCTAGCGGGAGGGCCTCGGTTCTTC
TRBJ2-4	.	TRBV7-2	TRBD1	CASSLGGQWNIQYF	TGTGCCAGCAGCTTAGGGGGACAGTGGAACATTCAGTACTTC
TRBJ2-1	.	TRBV27	TRBD2	CASSLGRGEQFF	TGTGCCAGCAGTTTAGGGAGGGGAGAGCAGTTCTTC
TRBJ2-7	few	TRBV29-1	TRBD1	CSGGQGSEQYF	TGCAGCGGTGGACAGGGGAGCGAGCAGTACTTC
TRBJ2-1	.	TRBV6-2/TRBV6-3	.	CASSWLGGAYNEQFF	TGTGCCAGCAGCTGGTTGGGCGGGGCCTACAATGAGCAGTTCTTC
TRBJ2-7	.	TRBV11-3	.	CASVGVLSYEQYF	TGTGCCAGCGTCGGGGTCCTCTCCTACGAGCAGTACTTC
TRBJ2-1	.	TRBV13	TRBD1	CASSLGRGRGSEQFF	TGTGCCAGCAGCTTAGGCCGCGGCAGGGGGTCTGAGCAGTTCTTC
TRBJ2-7	.	TRBV27	.	CASSYDRIRNYEQYF	TGTGCCAGCAGTTACGACAGAATAAGAAACTACGAGCAGTACTTC
TRBJ2-6	.	TRBV11-3	.	CASSFGGRASGANVLTF	TGTGCCAGCAGCTTCGGGGGACGGGCTTCTGGGGCCAACGTCCTGACTTTC
TRBJ2-1	.	TRBV18	.	CASSLSEKNVEQFF	TGTGCCAGCTCACTGTCCGAGAAGAATGTCGAGCAGTTCTTC
TRBJ2-3	once	TRBV6-2/TRBV6-3	.	CASSRTDTQYF	TGTGCCAGCAGTCGGACAGATACGCAGTATTTT
TRBJ1-3	.	TRBV18	.	CASSPQGLSGNTIYF	TGTGCCAGCTCACCACAGGGGCTCTCTGGAAACACCATATATTTT
TRBJ2-5	.	TRBV9	.	CASSVGPAGIQETQYF	TGTGCCAGCAGCGTAGGCCCAGCCGGGATCCAAGAGACCCAGTACTTC
TRBJ2-1	once	TRBV24-1	TRBD2	CATSDTGTSGGVYNEQFF	TGTGCCACCAGTGATACAGGGACTAGCGGGGGGGTTTACAATGAGCAGTTCTTC
TRBJ2-3	.	TRBV5-1	.	CASSLYADTQYF	TGCGCCAGCAGCTTGTATGCAGATACGCAGTATTTT
TRBJ2-7	.	TRBV18	TRBD1	CASSPVGQASYEQYF	TGTGCCAGCTCACCAGTGGGACAGGCATCCTACGAGCAGTACTTC
TRBJ2-2	.	TRBV11-2	.	CASSLGLAVELFF	TGTGCCAGCAGCTTAGGCCTGGCGGTAGAGCTGTTTTTT
TRBJ1-1	.	TRBV3-1/TRBV3-2	.	CASSQGFAVNTEAFF	TGTGCCAGCAGCCAAGGATTTGCAGTGAACACTGAAGCTTTCTTT
TRBJ2-1	.	TRBV7-2	TRBD2	CASSLTSGLGEQFF	TGTGCCAGCAGCTTGACTAGCGGCCTGGGTGAGCAGTTCTTC